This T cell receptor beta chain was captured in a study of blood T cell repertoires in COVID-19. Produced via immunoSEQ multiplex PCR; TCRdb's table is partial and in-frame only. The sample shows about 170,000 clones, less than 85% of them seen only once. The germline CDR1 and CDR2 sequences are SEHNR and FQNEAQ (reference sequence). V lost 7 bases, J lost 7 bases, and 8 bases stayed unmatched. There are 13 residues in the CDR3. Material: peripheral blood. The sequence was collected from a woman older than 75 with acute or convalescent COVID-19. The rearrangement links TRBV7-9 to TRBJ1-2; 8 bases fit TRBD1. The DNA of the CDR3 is TGTGCCAGCACGCCCCAGGGGGCACTTGGCTACACCTTC. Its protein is CASTPQGALGYTF.